The present T cell receptor (beta chain) was sequenced within a study of cytomegalovirus exposure and HLA in healthy donors. Primers for the PCR totalled 60 Vbeta and 13 Jbeta. This table comes from immunoSEQ multiplex PCR, and its TCRdb copy is limited to in-frame clones, with some not included. The sample consists of under 95,000 clones, approximately 7.7% of them appearing once. CDR3 length: 15 residues. Trimming pared 5 bases from V and 1 base from J, leaving 15 bases between. Germline lookup yields CDR1 SGHNT and CDR2 YYREEE (reference sequence). This clone occurred a few times. Its specificity is not known. Regarding the study as a whole: Cytomegalovirus association was listed for 164 TCR beta chains. V- and J-gene trimming in TCR beta was tied to a missense DCLRE1C variant by an analysis performed later. Equally common other TCR beta chains were less clonally expanded than HLA-associated ones, a later analysis found.

This clonotype originated in a middle-aged man in good health and CMV-seronegative. Sequencing was carried out using PBMCs. The chain links TRBV5-4 to TRBJ1-1, with D hard to call. The DNA of the CDR3 is TGTGCCAGCAGTTCGGCGGTATTAGCGAACACTGAAGCTTTCTTT. This translates into CASSSAVLANTEAFF.